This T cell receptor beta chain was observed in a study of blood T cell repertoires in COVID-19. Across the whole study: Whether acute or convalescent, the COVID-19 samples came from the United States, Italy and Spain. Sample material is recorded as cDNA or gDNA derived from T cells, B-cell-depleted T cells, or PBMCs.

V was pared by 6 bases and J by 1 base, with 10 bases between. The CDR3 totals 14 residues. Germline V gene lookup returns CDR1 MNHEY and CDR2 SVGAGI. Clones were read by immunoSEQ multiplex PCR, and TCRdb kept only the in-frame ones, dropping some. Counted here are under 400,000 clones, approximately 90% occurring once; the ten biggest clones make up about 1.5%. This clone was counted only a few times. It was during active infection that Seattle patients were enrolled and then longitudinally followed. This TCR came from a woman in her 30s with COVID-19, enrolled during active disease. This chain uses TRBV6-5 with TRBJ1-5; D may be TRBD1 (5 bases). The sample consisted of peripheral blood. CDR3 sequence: CASSRASSNQPQHF. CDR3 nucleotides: TGTGCCAGCAGCAGGGCGTCCAGCAATCAGCCCCAGCATTTT.